Shown below are 27 T cell receptor beta chains from a single sample sequenced in a study of cytomegalovirus exposure and HLA in healthy donors. Vbeta (60) and Jbeta (13) primers were used in the PCR. Method: immunoSEQ multiplex PCR; TCRdb's copy keeps in-frame clones and lacks some. The sample records under 200,000 clones, around three quarters being singletons. The specimen was PBMCs. These receptors originate from a woman aged 30 to 39 in good health and CMV-seronegative.

V is TRBV7-2 and J is TRBJ2-7; TRBD2 agrees at 9 bases. Germline values: CDR1 SGHTA, CDR2 FQGNSA. The CDR3 consists of 15 residues. V was clipped by 5 bases and J by 2 bases; unmatched bases: 7. This CDR3 is CASSKAGGRAYEQYF. Here the CDR3 DNA reads TGTGCCAGCAGCAAAGCCGGCGGGAGGGCCTACGAGCAGTACTTC. The variable domain in full, completed from reference TRBV7-2 and TRBJ2-7, reads GAGVSQSPSNKVTEKGKDVELRCDPISGHTALYWYRQSLGQGLEFLIYFQGNSAPDKSGLPSDRFSAERTGGSVSTLTIQRTQQEDSAVYLCASSKAGGRAYEQYFGPGTRLTVT.

The rearrangement links TRBV6-1 to TRBJ2-7; 7 nucleotides align to TRBD1. The V gene end was trimmed by 8 bases and the J gene end by 5 bases; junction bases not matched to a gene: 12. CDR1 and CDR2 from the germline V gene are MNHNS and SASEGT. The CDR3 runs to 14 residues. The DNA for the CDR3 is TGTGCCAGCTGCGCTGACAGGGTGTACCACGAGCAGTACTTC. Translated, it gives CASCADRVYHEQYF.

V usage is TRBV29-1 and J usage is TRBJ2-4, with D possibly being TRBD2 (6 bases). The length of the CDR3 is 12 residues. The germline V gene encodes CDR1 SQVTM and CDR2 ANQGSEA. With 4 bases removed from V and 3 bases from J, the gap between germline ends came to 7 bases. The CDR3 protein is CSVGRDKNIQYF. The CDR3 region has the DNA TGCAGCGTTGGGAGGGACAAAAACATTCAGTACTTC.

The CDR3 spells CASSSNPRASYNSPLHF. The CDR3 region has the DNA TGTGCCAGCAGCTCGAATCCCAGGGCCTCCTATAATTCACCCCTCCACTTT. This rearrangement joins TRBV5-4 to TRBJ1-6; D is perhaps TRBD1 (5 bases). The CDR3 is 17 amino acids. V lost 3 bases and J lost 0, with 13 bases in between. The germline V gene encodes CDR1 SGHNT and CDR2 YYREEE (reference sequence).

V and J are TRBV9 and TRBJ2-3; 10 bases align to TRBD2. The CDR3 length is 17 residues. Per germline, CDR1 SGDLS and CDR2 YYNGEE. The V segment lost 0 bases and the J segment 2 bases; nucleotides outside the gene matches: 6. As DNA, the CDR3 is TGTGCCAGCAGCGTAGTCCCAACTAGCGGGGTCACAGATACGCAGTATTTT. Translated, it gives CASSVVPTSGVTDTQYF.

This clone was seen just once. The chain joins TRBV2 to TRBJ2-6, with D hard to call. Trimming removed 4 bases at V and 0 bases at J, with 4 bases between. The CDR3 length is 14 residues. Germline V gene data show CDR1 as SNHLY and CDR2 as FYNNEI. The CDR3 sequence: CASSGYSGANVLTF. For the CDR3, the DNA is TGTGCCAGCAGTGGCTACTCTGGGGCCAACGTCCTGACTTTC.

Only one count was recorded for this clone. The V and J genes are TRBV6-5 and TRBJ2-5; TRBD1 aligns across 7 bases. Near its end, the DNA agrees better with TRBJ2-7, so the J call may be wrong. Germline CDR1 MNHEY, CDR2 SVGAGI. This CDR3 comprises 14 residues. CDR3 sequence: CASSRDRVGYEQYF. The CDR3 DNA reads as TGTGCCAGCAGTCGAGACAGGGTTGGGTACGAGCAGTACTTC.

The chain has TRBV9 and TRBJ1-1, with D perhaps TRBD1 (6 bases). The CDR3 totals 16 residues. Trimming stripped 3 bases from V and 4 bases from J, with 19 bases between. Germline V lookup: CDR1 SGDLS, CDR2 YYNGEE. The CDR3 spells CASSAPAGAGSTEAFF. The CDR3 nucleotides read TGTGCCAGCAGCGCACCAGCGGGGGCGGGTAGCACTGAAGCTTTCTTT.

In its sample, this clone was seen once. The chain has TRBV11-2 and TRBJ2-1; the D gene is possibly TRBD2 (5 bases). Trimming cost V 4 bases and J 3 bases, with 10 bases left between them. This CDR3 region has 14 residues. Germline CDR1 and CDR2: SGHAT and FQNNGV. CDR3 nucleotide sequence: TGTGCCAGCAGCTCGAACCGGGACTACAATGAGCAGTTCTTC. Its translation: CASSSNRDYNEQFF.

This clone was counted once. This rearrangement joins TRBV5-1 to TRBJ1-1, with 8 positions matching TRBD1. J lost 1 base, V lost 0 bases, and 8 bases had no gene match. The CDR3 consists of 17 residues. Germline CDR1 SGHRS, CDR2 YFSETQ. CDR3 amino acids: CASSLGKTGGWNTEAFF. DNA for the CDR3: TGCGCCAGCAGCTTGGGCAAAACAGGGGGGTGGAACACTGAAGCTTTCTTT.

This sequence joins TRBV5-1 and TRBJ2-2, with 8 bases matching TRBD1. Unmatched junction bases numbered 4, after V lost 2 bases and J lost 7 bases. Germline values: CDR1 SGHRS, CDR2 YFSETQ. The CDR3 runs 14 residues. The CDR3: CASSLPGGSGELFF. CDR3 DNA: TGCGCCAGCAGCTTACCAGGGGGCAGCGGGGAGCTGTTTTTT.

The chain couples TRBV18 to TRBJ2-7, with 7 bases lining up with TRBD1. J was trimmed by 2 bases and V by 6 bases; bases with no gene match: 10. This CDR3 is built from 15 residues. From germline, CDR1 is KGHSH and CDR2 LQKENI. The CDR3 reads CASSPRQGRTYEQYF. The DNA of the CDR3 is TGTGCCAGCTCCCCCCGACAGGGTCGCACCTACGAGCAGTACTTC.

This clone was detected only a few times. The V and J genes are TRBV20-1 and TRBJ1-1, with no clear D. CDR3 size: 10 residues. V lost 3 bases to trimming and J lost 5 bases, with 4 bases between them. Germline V gene data show CDR1 as DFQATT and CDR2 as SNEGSKA (reference sequence). CDR3 nucleotides: TGCAGTGCTAGGAGTACTGAAGCTTTCTTT. As protein: CSARSTEAFF.

The rearrangement links TRBV30 to TRBJ1-2; TRBD1 agrees at 8 bases. Germline V gene sequence: CDR1 GTSNPN, CDR2 SVGIG (reference sequence). The CDR3 is 14 amino acids. The V and J ends lost 7 bases and 8 bases, in that order; junction bases with no gene match: 15. The CDR3 loop reads CASTPGQGGGGYTF. CDR3 in DNA: TGTGCCTCGACCCCCGGACAGGGCGGGGGAGGCTACACCTTC.

DNA of the CDR3: TGCGCCAGCAGCTCCCGGTTCCAGGACTCTGGAAACACCATATATTTT. Protein: CASSSRFQDSGNTIYF. The chain couples TRBV5-1 to TRBJ1-3; D gene uncertain. The CDR3 extends over 16 amino acids. Trimming pared 3 bases from V and 0 bases from J, leaving 13 bases between. In germline, CDR1 is SGHRS, CDR2 YFSETQ.

This rearrangement joins TRBV5-8 to TRBJ1-2; D is possibly TRBD1 (5 bases). Trimming took off 1 base at V and 0 bases at J, with 7 bases between the two ends. CDR1 is SGHTS, CDR2 YDEGEE, per germline. This CDR3 is 14 amino acids long. CDR3 nucleotides: TGTGCCAGCAGCTTGAGGGGCTCTAACTATGGCTACACCTTC. This codes for CASSLRGSNYGYTF.

This clone showed up just a few times. J is TRBJ1-1 and V is TRBV19, with D perhaps matching TRBD1 (5 bases). Germline CDR1 is LNHDA and CDR2 is SQIVND (reference sequence). The CDR3 has 12 residues. With 6 bases removed from V and 7 bases from J, the gap between germline ends came to 12 bases. The CDR3 DNA reads as TGTGCCAGTAGCCTCTCGACAGTTGAAGCTTTCTTT. Its translation is CASSLSTVEAFF.

The chain carries TRBV7-2 and TRBJ2-7, with TRBD2 matching 7 bases. This CDR3 has 16 amino acids. CDR1 and CDR2 from the germline V gene are SGHTA and FQGNSA. Losses at the gene ends were 2 bases for V and 4 bases for J; bases not matched to a gene: 11. Here the CDR3 reads CASSLSRSLGGYEQYF. DNA for the CDR3: TGTGCCAGCAGCTTAAGCAGAAGCCTCGGGGGGTACGAGCAGTACTTC.

This chain links TRBV27 with TRBJ2-1; D not resolved. Trimming left V 0 bases short and J 0 bases short, with 12 bases between. The germline gives CDR1 MNHEY, CDR2 SMNVEV (reference sequence). This CDR3 comprises 17 residues. CDR3 sequence: CASSLSTDFSSYNEQFF. The CDR3 DNA reads as TGTGCCAGCAGTTTATCTACCGACTTTAGCTCCTACAATGAGCAGTTCTTC.

This rearrangement joins TRBV7-3 to TRBJ1-1, with a possible D match to TRBD1 (5 bases). Germline CDR1 reads SGHTA; CDR2 reads FQGTGA. The CDR3 has 15 residues. V lost 9 bases, J lost 1 base, and 18 bases lay in between. The CDR3 DNA sequence: TGTGCCAGTCCTACAGGCCCCAGACCGAACACTGAAGCTTTCTTT. It yields the protein CASPTGPRPNTEAFF.

This clone was seen once. The CDR3 bases are TGTGCCAGTAGTATAAGCTTCCTCGACGGGGCTTTCTTT. Protein sequence: CASSISFLDGAFF. V gene TRBV19 combines with J gene TRBJ1-1, with D unresolved. This CDR3 has 13 amino acids. CDR1 LNHDA and CDR2 SQIVND come from the germline V gene (reference sequence). The germline V and J ends were trimmed by 2 bases and 11 bases, with 15 bases remaining between them.

This clone was detected only a few times. The J gene is TRBJ2-7, the V gene TRBV10-3; 13 bases line up with TRBD2. Trimming took 10 bases from V and 1 from J; bases not matched to a gene: 16. Germline-derived CDR1 and CDR2 are ENHRY and SYGVKD. The CDR3 loop spans 18 amino acids. The chain's CDR3 is CATTAQGTSGAVSYEQYF. CDR3 DNA sequence: TGTGCCACAACAGCGCAAGGGACTAGCGGGGCGGTTTCCTACGAGCAGTACTTC.

The chain combines TRBV4-3 with TRBJ2-5; 13 nucleotides align to TRBD2. V gave up 3 bases and J gave up 2 bases; unmatched junction bases: 9. This CDR3 region has 18 residues. Per the germline V gene, CDR1 is LGHNA and CDR2 is YSLEER. The CDR3 nucleotides are TGCGCCAGCAGCCAGGGGACTAGCGGGACAGGGGAACAAGAGACCCAGTACTTC. It codes for CASSQGTSGTGEQETQYF.

Here the CDR3 DNA reads TGTGCCAGCAGCTCCGGGCTAGCGGGGGATCCAATTGCAGATACGCAGTATTTT. Translating gives CASSSGLAGDPIADTQYF. The V call is TRBV5-4, the J call TRBJ2-3; 10 bases map to TRBD2. V dropped 3 bases and J dropped 4; count of bases not matched to a gene: 14. The CDR3 is made up of 18 amino acids. Germline CDR1 is SGHNT and CDR2 is YYREEE (reference sequence). Combining the CDR3 with reference TRBV5-4 and TRBJ2-3 gives the whole variable domain ETGVTQSPTHLIKTRGQQVTLRCSSQSGHNTVSWYQQALGQGPQFIFQYYREEENGRGNFPPRFSGLQFPNYSSELNVNALELDDSALYLCASSSGLAGDPIADTQYFGPGTRLTVL.

This rearrangement joins TRBV7-2 to TRBJ1-6; D is perhaps TRBD1 (6 bases). With 6 bases removed from V and 5 bases from J, the gap between germline ends came to 11 bases. This CDR3 contains 14 residues. The germline V gene has CDR1 SGHTA and CDR2 FQGNSA. For the CDR3, the DNA is TGTGCCAGCAGTGAGACAGGAGATAATTCACCCCTCCACTTT. This sequence encodes CASSETGDNSPLHF.

This chain links TRBV2 with TRBJ2-2; 14 bases are a match to TRBD2. CDR3 length: 18 residues. Trimming took 7 bases from V and 1 from J; bases not matched to a gene: 8. The germline gives CDR1 SNHLY, CDR2 FYNNEI. This CDR3 reads CASITGTSGGQNTGELFF. DNA of the CDR3: TGTGCCAGCATAACCGGGACTAGCGGGGGTCAGAACACCGGGGAGCTGTTTTTT.

The chain uses TRBV19 and TRBJ1-5; the D is unclear. V was clipped by 5 bases and J by 3 bases, with 11 bases between them. This CDR3 spans 14 amino acids. Germline values: CDR1 LNHDA, CDR2 SQIVND (reference sequence). DNA of the CDR3: TGTGCCAGTAGTTGGGGAGCTAACAATCAGCCCCAGCATTTT. Its translation is CASSWGANNQPQHF. Based on the CDR3 plus reference TRBV19 and TRBJ1-5, the full variable domain is DGGITQSPKYLFRKEGQNVTLSCEQNLNHDAMYWYRQDPGQGLRLIYYSQIVNDFQKGDIAEGYSVSREKKESFPLTVTSAQKNPTAFYLCASSWGANNQPQHFGDGTRLSIL.